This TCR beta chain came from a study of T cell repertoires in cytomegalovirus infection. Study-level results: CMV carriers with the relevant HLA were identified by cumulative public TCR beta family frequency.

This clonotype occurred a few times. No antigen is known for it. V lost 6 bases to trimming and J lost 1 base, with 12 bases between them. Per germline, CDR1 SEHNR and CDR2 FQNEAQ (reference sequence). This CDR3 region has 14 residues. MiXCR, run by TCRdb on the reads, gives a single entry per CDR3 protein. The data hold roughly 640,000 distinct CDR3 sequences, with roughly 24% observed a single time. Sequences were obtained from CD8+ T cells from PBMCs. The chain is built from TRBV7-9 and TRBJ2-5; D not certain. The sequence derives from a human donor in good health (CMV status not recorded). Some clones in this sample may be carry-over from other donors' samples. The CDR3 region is CASSQMAFQETQYF. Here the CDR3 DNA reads TGTGCCAGCAGTCAAATGGCCTTCCAAGAGACCCAGTACTTC.